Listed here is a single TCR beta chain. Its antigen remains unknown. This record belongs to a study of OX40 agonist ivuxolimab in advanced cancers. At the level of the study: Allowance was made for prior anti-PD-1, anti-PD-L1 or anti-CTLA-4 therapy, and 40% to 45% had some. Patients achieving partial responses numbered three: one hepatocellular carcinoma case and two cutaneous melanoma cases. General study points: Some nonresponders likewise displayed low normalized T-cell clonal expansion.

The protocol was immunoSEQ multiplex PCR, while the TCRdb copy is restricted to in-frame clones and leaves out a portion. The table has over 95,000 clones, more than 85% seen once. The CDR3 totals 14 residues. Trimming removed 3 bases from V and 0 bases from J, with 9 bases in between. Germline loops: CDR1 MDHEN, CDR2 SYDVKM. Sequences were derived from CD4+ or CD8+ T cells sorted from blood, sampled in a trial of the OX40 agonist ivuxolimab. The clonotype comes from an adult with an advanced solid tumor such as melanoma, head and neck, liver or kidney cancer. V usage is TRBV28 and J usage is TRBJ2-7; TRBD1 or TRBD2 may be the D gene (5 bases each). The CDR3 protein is CASSFSGASYEQYF. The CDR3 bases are TGTGCCAGCAGTTTCTCCGGGGCCTCCTACGAGCAGTACTTC.